These 21 T cell receptor beta chains were sequenced from one sample in a study of T-cell reconstitution after alpha-beta-depleted transplantation in children. Unique molecular identifiers featured in how the TCRbeta library was prepared. MiXCR, run by TCRdb on the PCR reads, gives a single entry per CDR3 protein. The sample records hundreds of thousands of distinct CDR3 sequences, roughly 15% being singletons. Sequences were derived from PBMCs, mostly from graft donor cells, sampled 360 days after TCRalphabeta/CD19-depleted stem cell transplant. These receptors were taken from a male patient aged 10-17 years who had a stem cell transplant for acute lymphoblastic leukemia, so the T cells may come from the graft donor.

This rearrangement joins TRBV3-1 to TRBJ1-2, with unresolved D. Germline-derived CDR1 and CDR2 are LGHDT and YNNKEL (reference sequence). There are 13 residues in the CDR3. V lost 1 base, J lost 0 bases, and 3 bases lay in between. The CDR3 sequence: CASSQVPNYGYTF. DNA of the CDR3: TGTGCCAGCAGCCAAGTACCTAACTATGGCTACACCTTC.

The V call is TRBV12-3 or TRBV12-4, the J call TRBJ2-7; 7 nucleotides agree with TRBD2. CDR3 length: 16 residues. Germline trimming cut 3 bases from V and 1 base from J; bases unmatched to any gene: 9. The CDR3 here is CASSFAPSGPSYEQYF. CDR3 sequence (DNA): TGTGCCAGCAGTTTTGCGCCTAGCGGACCGTCCTACGAGCAGTACTTC.

The chain links TRBV5-1 to TRBJ2-5; 9 nucleotides agree with TRBD2. After removal of 4 bases from V and 2 bases from J, the junction contained 6 bases not matched to a gene. Germline-derived CDR1 and CDR2 are SGHRS and YFSETQ. This CDR3 contains 15 residues. The CDR3 loop is CASSVLAGSQETQYF. CDR3 nucleotides: TGCGCCAGCAGCGTCCTAGCGGGGAGTCAAGAGACCCAGTACTTC.

In this sample, this clonotype turned up a few times. V is TRBV7-3 and J is TRBJ1-1; the match to TRBD1 covers 9 bases. CDR1 is SGHTA, CDR2 FQGTGA, per germline. The CDR3 length is 15 residues. After removal of 5 bases from V and 7 bases from J, the junction contained 11 bases not matched to a gene. This CDR3 is CASSPSGTGFLEAFF. The DNA of the CDR3 is TGTGCCAGCAGCCCCTCCGGGACAGGGTTCCTTGAAGCTTTCTTT.

This clonotype was found a few times. The chain combines TRBV20-1 with TRBJ2-7; D is possibly TRBD1 (6 bases). Per germline, CDR1 DFQATT and CDR2 SNEGSKA (reference sequence). The CDR3 runs to 14 residues. The CDR3 region is CRGIRDTNAYEQYF. CDR3 coding DNA: TGCAGAGGAATCCGGGACACCAATGCCTACGAGCAGTACTTC.

In this sample, this clonotype turned up many times. This sequence joins TRBV12-3 or TRBV12-4 and TRBJ2-5, with D uncertain. This CDR3 contains 15 residues. V lost 5 bases and J lost 4, with 17 bases in between. In nucleotides, the CDR3 is TGTGCCAGCAGTCCTCCCCGCACGTACGGAGAGACCCAGTACTTC. It yields the protein CASSPPRTYGETQYF.

This clonotype was found many times. The gene calls are TRBV29-1 and TRBJ2-1, with D perhaps TRBD2 (6 bases). The CDR3 length is 11 residues. Per the germline V gene, CDR1 is SQVTM and CDR2 is ANQGSEA. Trimming stripped 7 bases from V and 8 bases from J, with 12 bases between. CDR3 region: CSGRDADEQFF. In nucleotides, the CDR3 is TGCAGCGGGCGGGACGCTGATGAGCAGTTCTTC.

This clonotype was observed a handful of times. The chain combines TRBV5-1 with TRBJ2-1, with a weak D call TRBD1 (7 bases). This CDR3 spans 13 amino acids. Trimming pared 4 bases from V and 6 bases from J, leaving 11 bases between. Germline V gene data show CDR1 as SGHRS and CDR2 as YFSETQ. The CDR3 protein is CASSLEGANEQFF. CDR3 in DNA: TGCGCCAGCAGCCTGGAGGGGGCCAATGAGCAGTTCTTC.

In regard to this clonotype: A junction boundary mismatches the germline segment, possibly from a read error. V gene TRBV7-2 combines with J gene TRBJ2-1; TRBD2 agrees at 7 bases. Germline V gene data show CDR1 as SGHTA and CDR2 as FQGNSA. The length of the CDR3 is 12 residues. The CDR3 protein is CASGLAGNEQFF. CDR3 sequence (DNA): TGTGCCAGCGGCTTAGCGGGTAATGAGCAGTTCTTC.

This chain joins TRBV27 and TRBJ2-7; 10 bases match TRBD1. This CDR3 has 13 residues. With 5 bases clipped from V and 6 bases from J, the junction kept 4 bases outside the gene matches. Per the germline V gene, CDR1 is MNHEY and CDR2 is SMNVEV (reference sequence). The chain's CDR3 is CASSTRTGGEQYF. CDR3 nucleotides: TGTGCCAGCAGTACCAGGACAGGGGGCGAGCAGTACTTC.

The V call is TRBV20-1, the J call TRBJ2-1; weak D call: TRBD2 (6 bases). The CDR3 length is 16 residues. Germline CDR1 DFQATT, CDR2 SNEGSKA (reference sequence). V lost 6 bases and J lost 7, with 25 bases in between. DNA for the CDR3: TGCAGTGCAAGGGACTTTAGGTGGGGGGAGTATAATGAGCAGTTCTTC. Translation gives CSARDFRWGEYNEQFF.

This clonotype was seen a few times. V gene TRBV13 combines with J gene TRBJ2-1, with a tentative D call TRBD2 (5 bases). The CDR3 contains 15 residues. V was trimmed by 5 bases and J by 2 bases, leaving 13 bases between them. CDR1 and CDR2 from the germline V gene are PRHDT and FYEKMQ (reference sequence). The CDR3 region is CASSPESGTYNEQFF. CDR3 sequence (DNA): TGTGCCAGCAGCCCCGAAAGCGGTACCTACAATGAGCAGTTCTTC.

There are a few counts of this clonotype. This chain uses TRBV27 with TRBJ2-7; 7 bases match TRBD1. CDR3 length: 13 amino acids. The trim removed 6 bases at V and 1 base at J, leaving 3 bases unmatched. CDR1 and CDR2 from the germline V gene are MNHEY and SMNVEV (reference sequence). CDR3 nucleotide sequence: TGTGCCAGCAGAAAACAGGGGTCCTACGAGCAGTACTTC. Residues: CASRKQGSYEQYF.

V usage is TRBV3-1 and J usage is TRBJ2-1; 8 bases agree with TRBD2. CDR1 and CDR2 from the germline V gene are LGHDT and YNNKEL (reference sequence). This CDR3 is built from 16 residues. The ends lost 4 bases at V and 8 bases at J; junction bases unmatched: 13. The CDR3 here is CASSPGGLPGGDEQFF. Here the CDR3 DNA reads TGTGCCAGCAGCCCTGGAGGTCTTCCGGGGGGGGATGAGCAGTTCTTC.

The chain combines TRBV7-6 with TRBJ2-2; 8 positions agree with TRBD1. In germline, CDR1 is SGHVS, CDR2 FNYEAQ. The ends lost 5 bases at V and 4 bases at J; junction bases unmatched: 6. The CDR3 totals 15 residues. CDR3 DNA sequence: TGTGCCAGCAGCCAATGGACAGGGCTCACCGGGGAGCTGTTTTTT. Translating it yields CASSQWTGLTGELFF.

This chain links TRBV30 with TRBJ2-3, with D unresolved. V shed 4 bases and J shed 2 bases, with 10 bases lying between them. The germline gives CDR1 GTSNPN, CDR2 SVGIG (reference sequence). The CDR3 loop spans 13 amino acids. Written as DNA, the CDR3 is TGTGCCTGGAATGAAGCCAACACAGATACGCAGTATTTT. Its translation: CAWNEANTDTQYF.

This clonotype showed up just a few times. Here the CDR3 reads CASSPLAQGDKGDTQYF. DNA of the CDR3: TGTGCCAGCAGTCCCCTGGCACAGGGGGACAAAGGGGATACGCAGTATTTT. The rearrangement joins TRBV12-3 or TRBV12-4 to TRBJ2-3; 8 bases are a match to TRBD1. V trimming: 5 bases; J trimming: 6 bases; junction bases outside the gene matches: 16. The CDR3 is 17 amino acids.

The chain recombines TRBV4-1 with TRBJ2-2, with 8 nucleotides matching TRBD2. The V gene end was trimmed by 2 bases and the J gene end by 7 bases; junction bases not matched to a gene: 9. Germline CDR1 MGHRA, CDR2 YSYEKL. The CDR3 consists of 16 residues. The CDR3 is CASSQSGGRRVGELFF. As DNA, the CDR3 is TGCGCCAGCAGCCAATCGGGGGGGCGCCGGGTCGGGGAGCTGTTTTTT.

The V gene is TRBV4-1, the J gene TRBJ1-1; D remains ambiguous. The germline gives CDR1 MGHRA, CDR2 YSYEKL. Trimming shortened V by 0 bases and J by 6 bases, and 11 bases separated the two germline ends. CDR3 length: 14 amino acids. CDR3 bases: TGCGCCAGCAGCCAAGAACCCGGGTCTGCTGAAGCTTTCTTT. It specifies CASSQEPGSAEAFF.

The chain carries TRBV11-2 and TRBJ2-7, with D perhaps matching TRBD2 (6 bases). Germline V CDR1 and CDR2: SGHAT, FQNNGV. The CDR3 has 17 residues. Trimming pared 5 bases from V and 6 bases from J, leaving 26 bases between. Written as DNA, the CDR3 is TGTGCCAGCAGCCAAGGCCTGGCGGGACCGCCCATCGGCGAGCAGTACTTC. It is translated as CASSQGLAGPPIGEQYF.

In its sample, this clonotype was seen a few times. V and J are TRBV9 and TRBJ2-1; TRBD2 matches at 9 bases. CDR1 is SGDLS, CDR2 YYNGEE, per germline. The CDR3 runs to 17 residues. The junction had 16 bases not matched to a gene; V was cut back by 3 bases and J by 9 bases. CDR3 nucleotides: TGTGCCAGCAGCGCAGCCGGGACTAGCATCCATACTAGTGAGCAGTTCTTC. It specifies CASSAAGTSIHTSEQFF.